What follows are 25 T cell receptor beta chains derived from one specimen sequenced in a study of blood T cell repertoires in COVID-19. The protocol was immunoSEQ multiplex PCR, while the TCRdb copy is restricted to in-frame clones and leaves out a portion. The sample consists of about 180,000 clones, roughly 75% of them appearing once. Sample: peripheral blood. All receptors come from a man in his 70s with active or convalescent COVID-19.

This chain joins TRBV7-9 and TRBJ1-1; TRBD1 matches at 9 bases. CDR1 is SEHNR and CDR2 is FQNEAQ in the germline V gene (reference sequence). The CDR3 totals 15 residues. Unmatched junction bases numbered 5, after V lost 5 bases and J lost 1 base. The CDR3 reads CASSAQQGANTEAFF. The CDR3 DNA sequence: TGTGCCAGCAGCGCACAACAGGGGGCGAACACTGAAGCTTTCTTT.

The J gene is TRBJ1-5, the V gene TRBV5-1; a weak D match, TRBD1 (6 bases). V was clipped by 0 bases and J by 7 bases, with 11 bases between them. The CDR3 loop spans 14 amino acids. Germline V CDR1 and CDR2: SGHRS, YFSETQ. The CDR3 loop reads CASSLGTEGQPQHF. CDR3 DNA: TGCGCCAGCAGCTTGGGGACAGAGGGGCAGCCCCAGCATTTT.

The V call is TRBV5-6, the J call TRBJ1-3, with D possibly matching TRBD1 (5 bases). CDR1 is SGHDT, CDR2 YYEEEE, per germline. There are 16 residues in the CDR3. V shed 0 bases and J shed 3 bases, with 13 bases lying between them. The CDR3 coding sequence is TGTGCCAGCAGCTTGGGATTCGGGGGTGATGGAAACACCATATATTTT. Residues: CASSLGFGGDGNTIYF.

This chain uses TRBV28 with TRBJ1-2, with TRBD1 identical over 8 bases. The CDR3 has 14 residues. The ends lost 10 bases at V and 7 bases at J; junction bases unmatched: 14. The germline gives CDR1 MDHEN, CDR2 SYDVKM. CDR3 DNA: TGTGCCACCGAGTCAGGACAGGGCCGGAGTGGCTACACCTTC. Its translation: CATESGQGRSGYTF.

The rearrangement uses TRBV18 and TRBJ1-3, with a tentative D call TRBD1 (5 bases). This CDR3 spans 15 amino acids. Germline lookup yields CDR1 KGHSH and CDR2 LQKENI. Trimming took 2 bases from V and 4 from J, leaving 12 bases between them. The CDR3 sequence is CASSPDQGSGNTIYF. CDR3 nucleotides: TGTGCCAGCTCACCAGACCAGGGATCCGGAAACACCATATATTTT.

This chain links TRBV2 with TRBJ2-7; TRBD2 matches 12 bases. Germline V gene sequence: CDR1 SNHLY, CDR2 FYNNEI. Unmatched junction bases numbered 7, after V lost 1 base and J lost 6 bases. The CDR3 contains 16 residues. The CDR3 region has the DNA TGTGCCAGCAGTGAAGAGCGCCTAGCGGGAGGGTCCGAGCAGTACTTC. It encodes CASSEERLAGGSEQYF. The full variable domain, with the rest looked up from reference TRBV2 and TRBJ2-7, is EPEVTQTPSHQVTQMGQEVILRCVPISNHLYFYWYRQILGQKVEFLVSFYNNEISEKSEIFDDQFSVERPDGSNFTLKIRSTKLEDSAMYFCASSEERLAGGSEQYFGPGTRLTVT.

The genes are TRBV6-2 or TRBV6-3 and TRBJ2-1; 11 bases line up with TRBD2. Germline-derived CDR1 and CDR2 are MNHEY and SVGEGT. Unmatched junction bases numbered 7, after V lost 5 bases and J lost 1 base. The length of the CDR3 is 17 residues. CDR3 in amino acids: CASSNIAGGKSYNEQFF. The CDR3 DNA follows: TGTGCCAGCAGTAACATAGCGGGGGGGAAATCCTACAATGAGCAGTTCTTC.

The chain is built from TRBV18 and TRBJ1-5, with 8 nucleotides matching TRBD1. CDR1 is KGHSH, CDR2 LQKENI, per germline. The CDR3 loop spans 15 amino acids. Unmatched junction bases numbered 9, after V lost 6 bases and J lost 5 bases. CDR3 sequence: CASSLGQVGDQPQHF. The CDR3 DNA is TGTGCCAGCTCGTTGGGACAGGTGGGCGATCAGCCCCAGCATTTT.

CDR3 nucleotide sequence: TGTGCCAGCAGCCCGTCCCGGGACAGGGATGGTGGCAATCAGCCCCAGCATTTT. This codes for CASSPSRDRDGGNQPQHF. J is TRBJ1-5 and V is TRBV5-5; 9 nucleotides agree with TRBD1. The CDR3 covers 18 residues. The junction had 13 bases not matched to a gene; V was cut back by 4 bases and J by 2 bases. Germline V gives CDR1 SGHKS, CDR2 YYEKEE (reference sequence).

This chain uses TRBV5-4 with TRBJ1-2; 7 bases line up with TRBD1. The CDR3 is 17 amino acids. V was clipped by 2 bases and J by 3 bases; unmatched bases: 13. Germline V gene data show CDR1 as SGHNT and CDR2 as YYREEE (reference sequence). The CDR3: CASSLGTDPSIYYGYTF. The CDR3, as DNA: TGTGCCAGCAGCTTAGGGACAGATCCATCTATCTACTATGGCTACACCTTC.

The rearrangement links TRBV6-1 to TRBJ1-4; 8 bases map to TRBD1. CDR1 is MNHNS and CDR2 is SASEGT in the germline V gene. With V trimmed by 4 bases and J by 2 bases, 9 bases remained unmatched. There are 17 residues in the CDR3. CDR3 nucleotides: TGTGCCAGCAGTGCCCCGGACAGGGATACCACTAATGAAAAACTGTTTTTT. Its translation: CASSAPDRDTTNEKLFF.

The chain combines TRBV12-3 or TRBV12-4 with TRBJ2-4; D is unclear. Trimming took off 4 bases at V and 2 bases at J, with 6 bases between the two ends. This CDR3 spans 13 amino acids. CDR3 protein: CASSYSTKNIQYF. The CDR3 DNA reads TGTGCCAGCAGTTACAGCACCAAAAACATTCAGTACTTC.

In its sample, this clone was seen once. The gene calls are TRBV18 and TRBJ2-1; 7 nucleotides agree with TRBD1. The CDR3 covers 14 residues. Per germline, CDR1 KGHSH and CDR2 LQKENI. After removal of 3 bases from V and 6 bases from J, the junction contained 5 bases not matched to a gene. The CDR3 is CASSPGTASNEQFF. The CDR3, as DNA: TGTGCCAGCTCACCGGGGACAGCCAGCAATGAGCAGTTCTTC.

The chain is built from TRBV12-3 or TRBV12-4 and TRBJ1-1; 7 positions match TRBD1. The CDR3 has 12 residues. The V segment lost 5 bases and the J segment 8 bases; nucleotides outside the gene matches: 5. The CDR3 loop is CASSIQTGEAFF. CDR3 nucleotide sequence: TGTGCCAGCAGTATCCAGACAGGGGAAGCTTTCTTT.

The chain employs TRBV3-1 (or the pseudogene TRBV3-2) and TRBJ1-2; tentative D call: TRBD1 (5 bases). There are 14 residues in the CDR3. V lost 4 bases to trimming and J lost 7 bases, with 16 bases between them. In germline, CDR1 is LGHDT, CDR2 YNNKEL (reference sequence). This CDR3 reads CASSLGGFTGGYTF. The CDR3 DNA follows: TGTGCCAGCAGCCTCGGGGGGTTTACAGGTGGCTACACCTTC.

Only one count was recorded for this clone. This chain links TRBV19 with TRBJ2-5, with 10 bases aligning to TRBD1. CDR3 length: 15 amino acids. Germline V CDR1 and CDR2: LNHDA, SQIVND (reference sequence). J gave up 4 bases and V 3 bases, and 5 bases lay outside the gene matches. The CDR3: CASSIRTGGRETQYF. In DNA form, the CDR3 reads TGTGCCAGTAGTATTAGGACAGGGGGGAGAGAGACCCAGTACTTC.

The genes are TRBV6-6 and TRBJ1-6; 8 bases agree with TRBD1. With 8 bases clipped from V and 7 bases from J, the junction kept 13 bases outside the gene matches. CDR3 size: 16 residues. CDR1 and CDR2 from the germline V gene are MNHNY and SVGAGI (reference sequence). CDR3 sequence (DNA): TGTGCCAGCGGCTACAGGGGGAACTCCGAGAATTCACCCCTCCACTTT. Translation: CASGYRGNSENSPLHF.

The rearrangement uses TRBV10-3 and TRBJ2-3, with 11 nucleotides matching TRBD2. This CDR3 contains 16 residues. J lost 12 bases, V lost 3 bases, and 14 bases had no gene match. Per germline, CDR1 ENHRY and CDR2 SYGVKD. CDR3 region: CAISDAGTSGPDNQYF. CDR3 DNA: TGTGCCATCAGTGACGCCGGGACTAGCGGACCAGATAACCAGTATTTT.

The genes are TRBV4-1 and TRBJ1-1; no reliable D call. The CDR3 loop spans 15 amino acids. V was shortened by 6 bases and J by 3 bases, with 17 bases between the two germline ends. Germline values: CDR1 MGHRA, CDR2 YSYEKL. Here the CDR3 DNA reads TGCGCCAGCAGACATACATGGAGAGGCGACACTGAAGCTTTCTTT. Its protein product is CASRHTWRGDTEAFF.

This chain links TRBV9 with TRBJ2-3; TRBD2 matches at 8 bases. The ends lost 0 bases at V and 2 bases at J; junction bases unmatched: 8. This CDR3 has 17 amino acids. The germline V gene encodes CDR1 SGDLS and CDR2 YYNGEE. CDR3 bases: TGTGCCAGCAGCGTAGGGGGACTAGGGAGTCCCACAGATACGCAGTATTTT. This translates into CASSVGGLGSPTDTQYF.

This clone was counted only a few times. The genes are TRBV2 and TRBJ1-2; D possibly corresponds to TRBD1 (6 bases). Germline-derived CDR1 and CDR2 are SNHLY and FYNNEI. The CDR3 sequence is 14 residues long. V was pared by 3 bases and J by 6 bases, with 14 bases between. The CDR3: CASSDQGPVDGYTF. The CDR3 coding sequence is TGTGCCAGCAGTGATCAGGGGCCCGTTGATGGCTACACCTTC.

In this sample, this clone turned up a few times. The chain has TRBV7-2 and TRBJ2-1; tentative D call: TRBD1 (6 bases). CDR1 SGHTA and CDR2 FQGNSA come from the germline V gene. The CDR3 has 14 amino acids. V lost 3 bases to trimming and J lost 6 bases, with 12 bases between them. For the CDR3, the DNA is TGTGCCAGCAGCTTGTCTCACAGGGCCAATGAGCAGTTCTTC. Protein sequence: CASSLSHRANEQFF.

The V and J genes are TRBV9 and TRBJ1-2, with TRBD1 matching over 11 bases. CDR1 is SGDLS and CDR2 is YYNGEE in the germline V gene. The CDR3 is made up of 15 amino acids. With V trimmed by 3 bases and J by 3 bases, 4 bases remained unmatched. CDR3 nucleotides: TGTGCCAGCAGCGCCCGGGGACAGGGGGACTATGGCTACACCTTC. It yields the protein CASSARGQGDYGYTF.

The chain employs TRBV7-2 and TRBJ2-1; 11 bases match TRBD2. CDR3 length: 15 residues. The germline CDR1 and CDR2 sequences are SGHTA and FQGNSA. The V and J ends lost 5 bases and 7 bases, in that order; junction bases with no gene match: 7. CDR3 sequence reads: CASSPYSGGANEQFF. The CDR3 coding sequence is TGTGCCAGCAGCCCATATAGCGGGGGGGCAAATGAGCAGTTCTTC. The full variable domain, its missing parts supplied by reference TRBV7-2 and TRBJ2-1, is GAGVSQSPSNKVTEKGKDVELRCDPISGHTALYWYRQSLGQGLEFLIYFQGNSAPDKSGLPSDRFSAERTGGSVSTLTIQRTQQEDSAVYLCASSPYSGGANEQFFGPGTRLTVL.

The chain combines TRBV9 with TRBJ1-1; no clear D. CDR3 length equals 13 residues. Germline V gene lookup returns CDR1 SGDLS and CDR2 YYNGEE. V dropped 2 bases and J dropped 1 base, with 6 bases sitting between them. The CDR3 sequence: CASSVSENTEAFF. CDR3 DNA: TGTGCCAGCAGCGTGAGCGAGAACACTGAAGCTTTCTTT.